This TCR beta chain was found in a study of cytomegalovirus exposure and HLA in healthy donors. The wider study: Later, an analysis reported that the 120 or so validation repertoires had used the same platform as the roughly 650 first-cohort repertoires.

Points on this clone: Antigen: not known.

CDR1 and CDR2 from the germline V gene are SQVTM and ANQGSEA. The CDR3 is 14 amino acids. The ends lost 2 bases at V and 2 bases at J; junction bases unmatched: 3. Sequencing used immunoSEQ multiplex PCR; TCRdb keeps in-frame clones, though not all of them. The sample records more than 120,000 clones, approximately 88% being singletons. Study-level points and caveats: Subsequent analysis revealed that first-cohort TCR clusters tended to co-occur in the 95 to 150 validation repertoires. A few of the chains that were CMV-associated were confirmed in vitro to be specific for CMV antigens. TCR beta chains numbering some 160 were designated cytomegalovirus-associated.

Sequencing was carried out using PBMCs. The chain links TRBV29-1 to TRBJ2-1; 7 bases map to TRBD2. This TCR was sampled from a man aged 18 to 30 in good health and CMV-seropositive. The CDR3 region is CSVEPGGAYNEQFF. Written as DNA, the CDR3 is TGCAGCGTTGAACCGGGAGGCGCCTACAATGAGCAGTTCTTC.